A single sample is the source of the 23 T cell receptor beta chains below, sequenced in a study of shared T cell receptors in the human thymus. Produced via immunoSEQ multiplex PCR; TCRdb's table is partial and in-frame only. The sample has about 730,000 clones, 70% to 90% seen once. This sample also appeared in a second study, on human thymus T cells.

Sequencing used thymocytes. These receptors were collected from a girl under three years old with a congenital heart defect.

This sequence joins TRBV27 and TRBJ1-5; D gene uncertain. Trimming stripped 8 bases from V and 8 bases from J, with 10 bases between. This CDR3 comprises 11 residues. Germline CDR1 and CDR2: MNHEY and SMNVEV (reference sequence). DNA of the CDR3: TGTGCCAGCGGTCGGGGTAAGCCCCAGCATTTT. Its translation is CASGRGKPQHF.

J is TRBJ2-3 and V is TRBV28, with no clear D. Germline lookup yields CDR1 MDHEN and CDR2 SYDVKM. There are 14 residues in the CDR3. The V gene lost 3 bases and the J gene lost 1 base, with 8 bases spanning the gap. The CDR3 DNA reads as TGTGCCAGCAGTTTTGCGCAGGGCACAGATACGCAGTATTTT. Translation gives CASSFAQGTDTQYF.

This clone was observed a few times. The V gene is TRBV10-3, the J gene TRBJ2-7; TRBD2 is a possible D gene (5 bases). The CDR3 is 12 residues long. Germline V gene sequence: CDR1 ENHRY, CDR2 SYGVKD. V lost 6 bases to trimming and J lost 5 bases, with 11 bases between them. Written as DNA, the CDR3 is TGTGCCATCAGCGACGGAGCGGACGAGCAGTACTTC. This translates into CAISDGADEQYF.

The CDR3 bases are TGTGCTAGTGGTTTGGTAGGGGGAGGGGTCGTACAAGAGACCCAGTACTTC. Its translation: CASGLVGGGVVQETQYF. This chain uses TRBV12-5 with TRBJ2-5; D is perhaps TRBD2 (7 bases). This CDR3 is built from 17 residues. The germline V gene has CDR1 LGHNT and CDR2 FRNRAP. V dropped 0 bases and J dropped 2 bases, with 16 bases sitting between them.

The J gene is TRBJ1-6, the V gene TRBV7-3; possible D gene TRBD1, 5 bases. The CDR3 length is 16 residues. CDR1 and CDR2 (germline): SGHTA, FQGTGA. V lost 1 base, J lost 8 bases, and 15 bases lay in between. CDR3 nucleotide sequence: TGTGCCAGCAGCTTAAGGGGCCATAAACAGCATTCACCCCTCCACTTT. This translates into CASSLRGHKQHSPLHF.

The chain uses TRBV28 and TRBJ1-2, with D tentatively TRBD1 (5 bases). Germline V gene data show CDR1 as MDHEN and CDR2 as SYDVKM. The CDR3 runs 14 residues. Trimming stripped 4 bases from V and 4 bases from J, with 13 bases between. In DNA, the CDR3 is TGTGCCAGCAGTTCGGACATGCGATTCTATGGCTACACCTTC. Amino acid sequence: CASSSDMRFYGYTF.

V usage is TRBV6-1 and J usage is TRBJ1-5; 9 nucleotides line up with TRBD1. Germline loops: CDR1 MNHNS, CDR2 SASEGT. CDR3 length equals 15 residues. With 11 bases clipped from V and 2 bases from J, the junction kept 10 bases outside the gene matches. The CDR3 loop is CAARDRVIGNQPQHF. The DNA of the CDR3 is TGTGCCGCCCGGGACAGGGTAATCGGCAATCAGCCCCAGCATTTT.

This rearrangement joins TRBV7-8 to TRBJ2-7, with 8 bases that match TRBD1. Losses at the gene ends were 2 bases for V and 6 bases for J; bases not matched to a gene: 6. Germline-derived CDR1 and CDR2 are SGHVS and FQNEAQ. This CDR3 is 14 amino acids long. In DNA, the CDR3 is TGTGCCAGCAGCTTATTCCAGGGGGCAAGCGAGCAGTACTTC. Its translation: CASSLFQGASEQYF.

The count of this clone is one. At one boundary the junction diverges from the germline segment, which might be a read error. This chain's CDR3 is CAGSEYWQSTDTQYF. The CDR3 nucleotides are TGTGCCGGCAGTGAATATTGGCAGAGCACAGATACGCAGTATTTT. V and J are TRBV25-1 and TRBJ2-3; D uncertain. Germline CDR1 and CDR2: MGHDK and SYGVNS. CDR3 size: 15 residues.

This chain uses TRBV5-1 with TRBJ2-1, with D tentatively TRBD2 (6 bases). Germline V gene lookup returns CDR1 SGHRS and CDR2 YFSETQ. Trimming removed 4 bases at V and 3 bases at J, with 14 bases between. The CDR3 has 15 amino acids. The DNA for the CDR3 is TGCGCCAGCAGCCTGGACTATTCCGGCTACAATGAGCAGTTCTTC. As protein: CASSLDYSGYNEQFF.

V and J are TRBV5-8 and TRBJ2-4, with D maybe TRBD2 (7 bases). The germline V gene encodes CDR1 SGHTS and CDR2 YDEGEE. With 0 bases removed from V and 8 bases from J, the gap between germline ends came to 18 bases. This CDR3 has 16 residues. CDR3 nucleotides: TGTGCCAGCAGCTTGGGGCGGGGGCTGAGTTTGGACATTCAGTACTTC. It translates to CASSLGRGLSLDIQYF.

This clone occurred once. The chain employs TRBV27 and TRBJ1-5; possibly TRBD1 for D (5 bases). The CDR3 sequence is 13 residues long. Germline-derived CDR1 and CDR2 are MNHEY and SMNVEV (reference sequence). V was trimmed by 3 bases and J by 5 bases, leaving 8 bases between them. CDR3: CASSFGADQPQHF. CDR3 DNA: TGTGCCAGCAGTTTTGGGGCGGATCAGCCCCAGCATTTT.

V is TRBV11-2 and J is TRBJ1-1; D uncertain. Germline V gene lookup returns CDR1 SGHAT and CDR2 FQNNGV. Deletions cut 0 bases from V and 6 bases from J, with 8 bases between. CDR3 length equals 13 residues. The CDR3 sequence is CASSLDYGAEAFF. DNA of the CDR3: TGTGCCAGCAGCTTAGATTACGGGGCTGAAGCTTTCTTT.

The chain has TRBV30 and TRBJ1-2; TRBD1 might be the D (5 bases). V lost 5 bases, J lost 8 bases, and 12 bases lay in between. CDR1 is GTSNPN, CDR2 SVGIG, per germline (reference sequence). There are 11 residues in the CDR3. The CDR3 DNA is TGTGCCTGGCTACAGGTGGGAGGCTACACCTTC. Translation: CAWLQVGGYTF. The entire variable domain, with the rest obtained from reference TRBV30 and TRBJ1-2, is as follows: SQTIHQWPATLVQPVGSPLSLECTVEGTSNPNLYWYRQAAGRGLQLLFYSVGIGQISSEVPQNLSASRPQDRQFILSSKKLLLSDSGFYLCAWLQVGGYTFGSGTRLTVV.

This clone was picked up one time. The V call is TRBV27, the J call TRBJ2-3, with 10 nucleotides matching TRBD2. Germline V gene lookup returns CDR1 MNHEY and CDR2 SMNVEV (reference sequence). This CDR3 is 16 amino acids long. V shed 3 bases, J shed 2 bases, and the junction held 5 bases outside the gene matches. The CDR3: CASSLERGGDTDTQYF. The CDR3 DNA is TGTGCCAGCAGTTTGGAGCGGGGGGGGGACACAGATACGCAGTATTTT.

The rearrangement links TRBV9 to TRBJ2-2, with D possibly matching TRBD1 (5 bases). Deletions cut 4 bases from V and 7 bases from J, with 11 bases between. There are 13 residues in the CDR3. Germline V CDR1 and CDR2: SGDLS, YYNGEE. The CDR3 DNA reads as TGTGCCAGCAGCACAGGACCAAGCGGGGAGCTGTTTTTT. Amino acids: CASSTGPSGELFF.

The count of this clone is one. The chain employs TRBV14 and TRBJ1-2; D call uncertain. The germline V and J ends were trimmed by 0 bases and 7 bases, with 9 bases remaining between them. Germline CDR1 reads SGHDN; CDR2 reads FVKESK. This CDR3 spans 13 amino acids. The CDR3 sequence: CASSQDNAGGYTF. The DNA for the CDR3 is TGTGCCAGCAGCCAAGATAATGCGGGTGGCTACACCTTC.

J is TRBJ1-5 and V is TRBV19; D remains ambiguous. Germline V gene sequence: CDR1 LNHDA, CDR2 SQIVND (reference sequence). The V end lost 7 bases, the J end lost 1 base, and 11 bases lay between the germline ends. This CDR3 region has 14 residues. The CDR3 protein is CASKGGSSNQPQHF. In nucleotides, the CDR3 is TGTGCCAGTAAAGGAGGATCGAGCAATCAGCCCCAGCATTTT.

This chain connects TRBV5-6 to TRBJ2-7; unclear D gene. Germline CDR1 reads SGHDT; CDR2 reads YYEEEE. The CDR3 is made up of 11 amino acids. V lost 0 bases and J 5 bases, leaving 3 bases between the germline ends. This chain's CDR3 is CASSLANEQYF. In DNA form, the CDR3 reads TGTGCCAGCAGCTTGGCTAACGAGCAGTACTTC.

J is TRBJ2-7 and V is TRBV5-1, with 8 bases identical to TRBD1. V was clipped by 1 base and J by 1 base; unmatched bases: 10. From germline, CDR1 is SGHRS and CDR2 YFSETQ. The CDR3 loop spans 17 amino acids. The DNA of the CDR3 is TGCGCCAGCAGCTTGCGCCTCTCCGGGACAGGATCCTACGAGCAGTACTTC. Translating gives CASSLRLSGTGSYEQYF.

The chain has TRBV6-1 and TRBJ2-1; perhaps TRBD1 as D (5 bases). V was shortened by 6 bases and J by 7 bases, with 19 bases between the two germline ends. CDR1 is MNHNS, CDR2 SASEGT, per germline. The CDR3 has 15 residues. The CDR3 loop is CASSRTVPDKNEQFF. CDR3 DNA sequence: TGTGCCAGCAGCCGGACGGTCCCGGACAAGAATGAGCAGTTCTTC.

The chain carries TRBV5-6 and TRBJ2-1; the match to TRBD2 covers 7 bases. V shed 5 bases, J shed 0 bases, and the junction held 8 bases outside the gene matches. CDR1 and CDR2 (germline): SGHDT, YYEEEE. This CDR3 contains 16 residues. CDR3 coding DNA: TGTGCCAGCAGGTGTACCGGGGGGAGCTCCTACAATGAGCAGTTCTTC. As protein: CASRCTGGSSYNEQFF.

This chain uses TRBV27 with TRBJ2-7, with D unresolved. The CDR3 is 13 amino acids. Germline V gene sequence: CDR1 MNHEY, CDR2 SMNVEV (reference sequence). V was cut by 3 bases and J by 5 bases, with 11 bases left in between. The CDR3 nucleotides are TGTGCCAGCAGTTTTCGAAGCCGGGACGAGCAGTACTTC. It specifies CASSFRSRDEQYF.